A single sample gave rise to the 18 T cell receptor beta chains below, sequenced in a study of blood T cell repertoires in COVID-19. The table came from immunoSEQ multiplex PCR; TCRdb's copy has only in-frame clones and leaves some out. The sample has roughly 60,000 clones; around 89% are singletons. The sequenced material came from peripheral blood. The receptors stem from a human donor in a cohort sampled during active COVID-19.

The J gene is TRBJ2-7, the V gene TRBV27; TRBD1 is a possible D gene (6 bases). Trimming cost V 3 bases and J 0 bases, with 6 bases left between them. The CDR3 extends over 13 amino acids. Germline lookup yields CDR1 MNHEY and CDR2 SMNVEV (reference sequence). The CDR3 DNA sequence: TGTGCCAGCAGTTTGACAGGCTCCTACGAGCAGTACTTC. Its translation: CASSLTGSYEQYF.

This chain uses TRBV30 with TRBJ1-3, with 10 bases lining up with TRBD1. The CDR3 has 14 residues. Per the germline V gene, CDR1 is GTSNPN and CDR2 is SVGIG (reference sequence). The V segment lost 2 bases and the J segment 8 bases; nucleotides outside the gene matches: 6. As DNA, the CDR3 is TGTGCCTGGAGTCACCGGACAGGGGGGGACACCATATATTTT. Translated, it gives CAWSHRTGGDTIYF. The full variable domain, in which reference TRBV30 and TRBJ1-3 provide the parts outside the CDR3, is SQTIHQWPATLVQPVGSPLSLECTVEGTSNPNLYWYRQAAGRGLQLLFYSVGIGQISSEVPQNLSASRPQDRQFILSSKKLLLSDSGFYLCAWSHRTGGDTIYFGEGSWLTVV.

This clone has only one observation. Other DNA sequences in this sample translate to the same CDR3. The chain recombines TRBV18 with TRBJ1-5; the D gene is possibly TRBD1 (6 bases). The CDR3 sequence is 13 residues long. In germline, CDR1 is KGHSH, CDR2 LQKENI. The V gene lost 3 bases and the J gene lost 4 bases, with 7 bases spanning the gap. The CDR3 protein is CASSPDRNQPQHF. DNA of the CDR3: TGTGCCAGCTCACCGGACAGAAATCAGCCCCAGCATTTT.

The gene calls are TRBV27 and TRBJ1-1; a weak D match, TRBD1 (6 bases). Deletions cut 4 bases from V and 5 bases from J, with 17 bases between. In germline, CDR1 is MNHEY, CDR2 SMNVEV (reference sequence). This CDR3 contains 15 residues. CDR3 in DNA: TGTGCCAGCAGTTCCCAGCTAGGACAGTTGACTGAAGCTTTCTTT. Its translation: CASSSQLGQLTEAFF.

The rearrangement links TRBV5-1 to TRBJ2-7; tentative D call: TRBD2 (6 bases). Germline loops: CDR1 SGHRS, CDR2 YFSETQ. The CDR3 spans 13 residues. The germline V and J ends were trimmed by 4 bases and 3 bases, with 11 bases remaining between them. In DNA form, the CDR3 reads TGCGCCAGCAGCCCTCTAGCGAACTACGAGCAGTACTTC. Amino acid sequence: CASSPLANYEQYF.

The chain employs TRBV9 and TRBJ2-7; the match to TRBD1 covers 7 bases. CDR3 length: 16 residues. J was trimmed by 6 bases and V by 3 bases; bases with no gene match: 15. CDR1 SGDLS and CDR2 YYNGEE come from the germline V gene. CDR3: CASSATGTVRSAEQYF. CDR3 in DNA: TGTGCCAGCAGCGCGACCGGGACAGTAAGGAGCGCCGAGCAGTACTTC.

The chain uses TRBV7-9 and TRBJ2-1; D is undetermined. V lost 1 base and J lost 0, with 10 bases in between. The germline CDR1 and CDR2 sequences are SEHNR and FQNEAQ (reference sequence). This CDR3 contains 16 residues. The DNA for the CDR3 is TGTGCCAGCAGCTTAGGCAGGCCGAGCTCCTACAATGAGCAGTTCTTC. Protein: CASSLGRPSSYNEQFF.

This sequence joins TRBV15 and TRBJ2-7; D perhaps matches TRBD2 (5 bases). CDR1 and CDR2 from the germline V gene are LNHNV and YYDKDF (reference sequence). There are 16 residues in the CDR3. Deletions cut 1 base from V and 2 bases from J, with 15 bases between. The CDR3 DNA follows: TGTGCCACCAGCAGAGGACTACAAACTCTAACCTACGAGCAGTACTTC. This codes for CATSRGLQTLTYEQYF.

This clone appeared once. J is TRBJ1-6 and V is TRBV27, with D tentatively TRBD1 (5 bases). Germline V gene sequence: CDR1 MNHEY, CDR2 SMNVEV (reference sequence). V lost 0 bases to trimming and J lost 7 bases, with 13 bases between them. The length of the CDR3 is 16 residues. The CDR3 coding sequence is TGTGCCAGCAGTTTATCGTTAGGGGCAGGAAATTCACCCCTCCACTTT. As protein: CASSLSLGAGNSPLHF.

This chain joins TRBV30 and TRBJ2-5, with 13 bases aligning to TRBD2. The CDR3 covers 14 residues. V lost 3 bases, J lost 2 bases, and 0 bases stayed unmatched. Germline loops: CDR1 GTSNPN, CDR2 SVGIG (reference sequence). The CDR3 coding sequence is TGTGCCTGGAGGACTAGCGGGAGGCAAGAGACCCAGTACTTC. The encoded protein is CAWRTSGRQETQYF.

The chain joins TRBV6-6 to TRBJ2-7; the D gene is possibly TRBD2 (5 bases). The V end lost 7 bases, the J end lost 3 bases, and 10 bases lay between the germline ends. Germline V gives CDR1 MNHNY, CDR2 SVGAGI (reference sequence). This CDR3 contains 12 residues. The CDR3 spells CASKDSHYEQYF. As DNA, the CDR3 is TGTGCCAGCAAGGACTCTCACTACGAGCAGTACTTC.

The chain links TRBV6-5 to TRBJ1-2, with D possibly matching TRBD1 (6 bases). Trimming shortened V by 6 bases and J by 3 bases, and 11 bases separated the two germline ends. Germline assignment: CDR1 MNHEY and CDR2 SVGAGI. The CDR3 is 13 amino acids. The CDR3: CASSGQSYYGYTF. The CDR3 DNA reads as TGTGCCAGCAGCGGACAGAGTTACTATGGCTACACCTTC.

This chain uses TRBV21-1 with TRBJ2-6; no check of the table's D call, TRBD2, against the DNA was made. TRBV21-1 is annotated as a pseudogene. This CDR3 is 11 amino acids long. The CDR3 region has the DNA TGTGCCAGCAGCAATCGTGTCGTCCTGACTTTC. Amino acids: CASSNRVVLTF.

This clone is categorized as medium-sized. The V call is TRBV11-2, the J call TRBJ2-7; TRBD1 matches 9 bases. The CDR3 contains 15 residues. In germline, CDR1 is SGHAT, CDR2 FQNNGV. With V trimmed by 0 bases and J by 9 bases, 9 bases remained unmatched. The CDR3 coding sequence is TGTGCCAGCAGCTTAGAAGGGGGGGGACAGGGAACGCAGTACTTC. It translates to CASSLEGGGQGTQYF. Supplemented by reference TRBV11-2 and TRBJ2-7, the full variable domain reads EAGVAQSPRYKIIEKRQSVAFWCNPISGHATLYWYQQILGQGPKLLIQFQNNGVVDDSQLPKDRFSAERLKGVDSTLKIQPAKLEDSAVYLCASSLEGGGQGTQYFGPGTRLTVT.

The CDR3 sequence: CASSRPLATSTDTQYF. In DNA, the CDR3 is TGCGCCAGCAGCCGGCCACTAGCGACTAGCACAGATACGCAGTATTTT. The genes are TRBV4-1 and TRBJ2-3, with 7 bases that match TRBD2. Per germline, CDR1 MGHRA and CDR2 YSYEKL. The CDR3 has 16 amino acids. After removal of 4 bases from V and 0 bases from J, the junction contained 7 bases not matched to a gene.

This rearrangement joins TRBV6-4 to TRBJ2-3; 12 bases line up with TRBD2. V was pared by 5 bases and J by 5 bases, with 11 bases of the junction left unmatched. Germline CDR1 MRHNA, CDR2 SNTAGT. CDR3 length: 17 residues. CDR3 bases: TGTGCCAGCAGTCAGGACCTAGCGGGGGGGCGCGGAGATACGCAGTATTTT. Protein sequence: CASSQDLAGGRGDTQYF.

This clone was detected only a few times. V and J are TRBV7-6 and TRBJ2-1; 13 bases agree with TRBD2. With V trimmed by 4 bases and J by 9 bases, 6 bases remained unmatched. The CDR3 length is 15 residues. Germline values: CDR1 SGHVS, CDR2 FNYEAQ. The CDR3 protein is CASSSTSGRGGEQFF. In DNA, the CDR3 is TGTGCCAGCAGCTCAACTAGCGGGAGGGGGGGTGAGCAGTTCTTC. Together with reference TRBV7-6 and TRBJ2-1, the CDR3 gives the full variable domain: GAGVSQSPRYKVTKRGQDVALRCDPISGHVSLYWYRQALGQGPEFLTYFNYEAQQDKSGLPNDRFSAERPEGSISTLTIQRTEQRDSAMYRCASSSTSGRGGEQFFGPGTRLTVL.

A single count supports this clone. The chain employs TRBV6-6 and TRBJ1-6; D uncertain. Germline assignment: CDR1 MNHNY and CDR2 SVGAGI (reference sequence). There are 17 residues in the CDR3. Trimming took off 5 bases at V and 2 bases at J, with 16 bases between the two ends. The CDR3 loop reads CASSLGVPGAYNSPLHF. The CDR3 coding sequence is TGTGCCAGCAGTCTCGGGGTCCCTGGTGCCTATAATTCACCCCTCCACTTT.